This T cell receptor beta chain appears in the sequencing data of a study of blood T cell repertoires in COVID-19 (dated by TCRdb to 2020 to 2022). Regarding the complete study: Samples covering the acute and convalescent phases of COVID-19 were provided by collaborators in the United States, Italy and Spain. Where available, HLA class I and class II types were taken from metadata supplied by the sample provider and were not determined by assay-based typing. A de-identified subject ID, COVID-19 status, age in years and sex were almost always included in the sample metadata. The material from the prospective study consisted of cDNA or gDNA derived from T cells, B-cell-depleted T cells, or PBMCs. The repertoires were released in a freely available public database meant as a resource for research on the immune response to SARS-CoV-2. Subjects who had been exposed to COVID-19, were actively infected with it, or had recovered from it provided the deeply sampled blood TCRbeta repertoires that made up the dataset. The samples were drawn from the first 160 participants of the ongoing ImmuneRACE study and from about 1,200 subjects provided by 6 global collaborators. Here is what the overall study found, with its caveats: How much clinical and demographic metadata was included differed by source and by participant, and the metadata was provided uncurated.

Concerning this clone: Its antigen has not been determined. No base quality values were provided; no much bigger clone lies one nucleotide off.

Whole blood was collected in K2EDTA tubes by collaborating institutions according to the institutions' own protocols. Collaborator samples were shipped for TCRbeta analysis as frozen whole blood, isolated PBMCs, or DNA extracted from either sample type. The germline V gene specifies KGHSH as CDR1 and LQKENI as CDR2. Measured from the cysteine to the phenylalanine, the CDR3 is 15 residues long. The only DNA kept is the CDR3, 45 bases in frame from the first base. Between the V and J ends, shortened by 3 bases and 0 bases respectively, the junction contains 9 bases. The immunoSEQ Assay, a bias-controlled multiplex PCR, was used to amplify TCRbeta CDR3 regions from genomic DNA. As for the original processing: Nucleated cell counts per sample were estimated from amplification of reference gene primers within the assay. To quantify the absolute abundance of each unique TCRbeta CDR3 rearrangement, sequence reads were collapsed and filtered. For each sample, productive Simpson clonality was calculated as the square root of Simpson's diversity index over productive rearrangements. The immuneACCESS repertoire file appears here via TCRdb, limited to in-frame rearrangements. These files lack a portion of the clones; in checked studies, under half of the deficit traces to unresolved V genes, and the cause of the others is not known. That table gives V, J and clone size, and the DNA gave D and trimming. This sample holds roughly 90,000 clones; roughly 86% were observed only once. The biggest ten clones account for 4% to 5.5% of the sample.

The specimen was peripheral blood. The sequence joins TRBV18 to TRBJ1-3, with the D gene not confidently named. This receptor was identified in a man aged 35 to 55 with acute or convalescent COVID-19. The sequenced DNA is TGTGCCAGCTCACCGTCCACTGCCTCTGGAAACACCATATATTTT. This yields the protein CASSPSTASGNTIYF.